The rows below give T cell receptor beta chains drawn from one sample of a study of cytomegalovirus exposure and HLA in healthy donors. The protocol was immunoSEQ multiplex PCR, while the TCRdb copy is restricted to in-frame clones and leaves out a portion. The sample consists of under 200,000 clones, about 90% of them appearing once. The sequenced sample consisted of PBMCs. All receptors derive from a woman aged 18-29 years in good health and CMV-seropositive. Both conserved end residues are part of each CDR3. A D gene is named only where the DNA matches it firmly. Size is omitted from some rows. Given values are once, few, many or a class for expanded clones.

cdr3_aa,cdr3_nt,v_call,j_call,d_call,clone_size
CATRPESTDTQYF,TGTGCCACTAGGCCGGAAAGCACAGATACGCAGTATTTT,TRBV10-3,TRBJ2-3,NA,NA
CASSPNPSSGEASTDTQYF,TGTGCCAGCAGCCCCAACCCGTCTAGCGGGGAAGCTAGCACAGATACGCAGTATTTT,TRBV7-3,TRBJ2-3,TRBD2,NA
CASSDRPGLAGTDTQYF,TGCGCCAGCAGTGATCGTCCGGGACTAGCGGGGACAGATACGCAGTATTTT,TRBV10-1,TRBJ2-3,TRBD2,once
CASSQDRDLFTGELFF,TGCGCCAGCAGCCAAGACAGGGACTTGTTCACCGGGGAGCTGTTTTTT,TRBV4-3,TRBJ2-2,NA,NA
CASSPGLAFGADTQYF,TGCGCCAGCAGCCCGGGACTAGCGTTTGGGGCAGATACGCAGTATTTT,TRBV5-1,TRBJ2-3,TRBD2,NA
CASSSFSGGEEKLFF,TGTGCCAGCAGCTCCTTCAGCGGAGGAGAAGAAAAACTGTTTTTT,TRBV6-5,TRBJ1-4,NA,NA
CASSQERRRESNNEQFF,TGCGCCAGCAGCCAAGAAAGGAGGCGGGAGAGCAACAATGAGCAGTTCTTC,TRBV4-3,TRBJ2-1,TRBD2,once
CASLPRAPLMNTEAFF,TGTGCCAGTCTTCCCAGGGCCCCCCTCATGAACACTGAAGCTTTCTTT,TRBV18,TRBJ1-1,NA,NA
CATRGSLIETQYF,TGTGCCACCAGGGGCTCGCTCATAGAGACCCAGTACTTC,TRBV15,TRBJ2-5,NA,NA
CASSLDSNEKLFF,TGTGCCAGCAGTTTAGACAGTAATGAAAAACTGTTTTTT,TRBV27,TRBJ1-4,NA,NA
CASSLARADTQYF,TGTGCCAGCAGCTTAGCCCGGGCAGATACGCAGTATTTT,TRBV7-2,TRBJ2-3,NA,few
CASSFAADYEQYF,TGTGCCAGCAGCTTTGCCGCAGACTACGAGCAGTACTTC,TRBV11-2,TRBJ2-7,NA,once
CASSRGGTEAFF,TGTGCCAGCAGCAGGGGCGGCACTGAAGCTTTCTTT,TRBV6-5,TRBJ1-1,NA,NA
CASSLVVSEQYF,TGTGCCAGCAGCTTGGTAGTAAGCGAGCAGTACTTC,TRBV11-2,TRBJ2-7,NA,NA
CASGGGSQGDTEAFF,TGCGCCAGCGGCGGGGGATCACAGGGGGACACTGAAGCTTTCTTT,TRBV5-1,TRBJ1-1,TRBD1,NA
CSVEDWLAEGRYEQYF,TGCAGCGTTGAAGATTGGCTAGCGGAGGGGCGATACGAGCAGTACTTC,TRBV29-1,TRBJ2-7,TRBD2,NA
CAIGQGLGTEAFF,TGTGCCATCGGGCAGGGGTTGGGCACTGAAGCTTTCTTT,TRBV6-1,TRBJ1-1,NA,NA
CASSQRGSNTEAFF,TGCGCCAGCAGCCAAAGGGGTTCGAACACTGAAGCTTTCTTT,TRBV4-1,TRBJ1-1,NA,NA
CASTPGGQGWETQYF,TGTGCCAGCACTCCCGGTGGACAGGGGTGGGAGACCCAGTACTTC,TRBV9,TRBJ2-5,TRBD1,few
CASIGPPGAGTGGANYGYTF,TGTGCCAGCATCGGGCCGCCAGGGGCCGGGACAGGGGGGGCTAACTATGGCTACACCTTC,TRBV28,TRBJ1-2,TRBD1,NA
CASMRAGGRETQYF,TGTGCCAGCATGAGGGCAGGGGGTAGAGAGACCCAGTACTTC,TRBV28,TRBJ2-5,TRBD1,NA
CASSFISTDTQYF,TGTGCCAGCAGTTTTATTTCCACAGATACGCAGTATTTT,TRBV28,TRBJ2-3,NA,NA
CASSRQGFAGEQYF,TGTGCCAGTAGTCGACAGGGGTTTGCGGGCGAGCAGTATTTC,TRBV19,TRBJ2-7,TRBD1,NA
CASSLVRVSSYEQYF,TGTGCCAGCAGCTTAGTTCGAGTGTCGAGTTACGAGCAGTACTTC,TRBV11-2,TRBJ2-7,NA,once
CASSLVSQGFDEQYF,TGCGCCAGCAGCTTGGTGAGCCAGGGGTTCGACGAGCAGTACTTC,TRBV5-1,TRBJ2-7,NA,NA
CASSYTGASYGYTF,TGTGCCAGCAGTTACACCGGAGCGAGCTATGGCTACACCTTC,TRBV6-5,TRBJ1-2,NA,NA
CASSSGTGADTQYF,TGTGCCAGCAGTTCCGGGACAGGGGCAGATACGCAGTATTTT,TRBV6-6,TRBJ2-3,TRBD1,NA
CASRFTGTGTHEQYF,TGCGCCAGCAGATTCACCGGGACAGGGACCCACGAGCAGTACTTC,TRBV5-1,TRBJ2-7,TRBD1,NA
CASSEGTSFYEQYF,TGTGCCAGCAGTGAAGGGACTAGTTTCTACGAGCAGTACTTC,TRBV6-1,TRBJ2-7,TRBD2,NA
CASSLGGSLSYEQYF,TGTGCCAGCAGCTTGGGGGGCTCACTTTCCTACGAGCAGTACTTC,TRBV5-4,TRBJ2-7,NA,NA
CATSRLLAATGELFF,TGTGCCACCAGCAGGTTACTAGCTGCCACCGGGGAGCTGTTTTTT,TRBV15,TRBJ2-2,NA,NA
CASSLSAGGNTGELFF,TGTGCCAGCAGCCTCTCGGCGGGTGGGAACACCGGGGAGCTGTTTTTT,TRBV28,TRBJ2-2,NA,once
CASSQGTGVGYGYTF,TGCGCCAGCAGCCAAGGGACAGGGGTAGGGTATGGCTACACCTTC,TRBV4-3,TRBJ1-2,TRBD1,NA
CASSLFPQNTGELFF,TGTGCCAGCAGTTTATTCCCCCAGAACACCGGGGAGCTGTTTTTT,TRBV27,TRBJ2-2,NA,NA
CASSLHRGPVADTQYF,TGTGCCAGCAGTCTCCACAGGGGGCCTGTCGCAGATACGCAGTATTTT,TRBV27,TRBJ2-3,TRBD1,NA
CASSPREFF,TGTGCCAGCAGCCCCCGCGAGTTCTTC,TRBV14,TRBJ2-1,NA,NA
CASSLGGSLQETQYF,TGTGCCAGCAGCTTAGGGGGCAGCTTACAAGAGACCCAGTACTTC,TRBV7-2,TRBJ2-5,NA,NA
CASSRTSGSNTGELFF,TGTGCCAGCTCCCGTACTAGCGGGTCGAACACCGGGGAGCTGTTTTTT,TRBV18,TRBJ2-2,TRBD2,once
CASSTTQGNTNEKLFF,TGTGCCAGCAGTACCACCCAGGGGAATACTAATGAAAAACTGTTTTTT,TRBV5-6,TRBJ1-4,NA,NA
CASSLKTSGTSASEQYF,TGTGCCAGCAGCTTAAAAACTTCCGGGACTAGCGCGTCCGAGCAGTACTTC,TRBV7-8,TRBJ2-7,TRBD2,NA